This TCR beta chain emerged from a study of T cells in Graves' hyperthyroidism and ophthalmopathy. This clonotype came up a few times. TCR beta CDR3 regions were amplified from RNA. The TCR CDR3 first-round RT-PCR relied on the HTBI primer set. From the multiplex PCR reads, TCRdb called clonotypes with MiXCR, one entry per CDR3 protein. Among roughly 710,000 distinct CDR3 sequences, under 45% were seen once, and the ten largest hold around 32%. Germline V gene sequence: CDR1 DFQATT, CDR2 SNEGSKA (reference sequence). The CDR3 extends over 12 amino acids. Trimming left V 1 base short and J 7 bases short, with 8 bases between.

The chain has TRBV20-1 and TRBJ1-5, with D uncertain. The receptor was isolated from a woman in her forties with Graves' hyperthyroidism. Input material: blood. This CDR3 is CSARVGTQPQHF. The CDR3 nucleotides are TGCAGTGCTAGAGTGGGAACACAGCCCCAGCATTTT.